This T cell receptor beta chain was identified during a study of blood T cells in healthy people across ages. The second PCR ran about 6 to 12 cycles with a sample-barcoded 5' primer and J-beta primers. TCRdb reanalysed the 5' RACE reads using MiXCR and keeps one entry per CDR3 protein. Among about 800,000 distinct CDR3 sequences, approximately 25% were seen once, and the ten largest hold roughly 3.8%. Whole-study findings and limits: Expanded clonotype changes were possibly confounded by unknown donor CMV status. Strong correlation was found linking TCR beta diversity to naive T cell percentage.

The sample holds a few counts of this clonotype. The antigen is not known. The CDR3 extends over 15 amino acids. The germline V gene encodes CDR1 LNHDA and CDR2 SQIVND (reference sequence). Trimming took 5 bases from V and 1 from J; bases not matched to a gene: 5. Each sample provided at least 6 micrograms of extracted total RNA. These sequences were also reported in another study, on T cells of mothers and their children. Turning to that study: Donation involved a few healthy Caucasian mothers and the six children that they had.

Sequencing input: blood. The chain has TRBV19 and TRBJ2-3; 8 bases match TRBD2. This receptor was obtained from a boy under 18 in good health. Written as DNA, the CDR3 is TGTGCCAGTAGTCTTAGCGGGATGGGCACAGATACGCAGTATTTT. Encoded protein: CASSLSGMGTDTQYF.